This TCR beta chain was obtained from a study of blood T cell repertoires in COVID-19. Across the study: The United States, Italy and Spain were the sources of the acute and convalescent COVID-19 samples. Sources were T cells, B-cell-depleted T cells, or PBMCs; the material itself was cDNA or gDNA.

J gave up 0 bases and V 0 bases, and 11 bases lay outside the gene matches. The CDR3 totals 19 residues. Germline-derived CDR1 and CDR2 are LGHDT and YNNKEL (reference sequence). In the study's own analysis: For nucleated cells, counts were estimated from reference gene primer amplification. Only in-frame clones appear in the TCRdb table, and some are missing; sequencing was by immunoSEQ multiplex PCR. The D gene and trimming were derived from the DNA, and the V and J assignments and clone size from that table. The sample gives some 110,000 clones, about nine tenths of which show up once; roughly 8.2% is in the top ten.

V usage is TRBV3-1 (or the pseudogene TRBV3-2) and J usage is TRBJ2-7; 10 positions agree with TRBD1. The source is a human donor in a cohort sampled during active COVID-19. Sequencing was performed on peripheral blood. The CDR3 DNA reads TGTGCCAGCAGCCAAGATCACCCGCTCGGACAGGGGGTCTCCTACGAGCAGTACTTC. Protein product: CASSQDHPLGQGVSYEQYF.